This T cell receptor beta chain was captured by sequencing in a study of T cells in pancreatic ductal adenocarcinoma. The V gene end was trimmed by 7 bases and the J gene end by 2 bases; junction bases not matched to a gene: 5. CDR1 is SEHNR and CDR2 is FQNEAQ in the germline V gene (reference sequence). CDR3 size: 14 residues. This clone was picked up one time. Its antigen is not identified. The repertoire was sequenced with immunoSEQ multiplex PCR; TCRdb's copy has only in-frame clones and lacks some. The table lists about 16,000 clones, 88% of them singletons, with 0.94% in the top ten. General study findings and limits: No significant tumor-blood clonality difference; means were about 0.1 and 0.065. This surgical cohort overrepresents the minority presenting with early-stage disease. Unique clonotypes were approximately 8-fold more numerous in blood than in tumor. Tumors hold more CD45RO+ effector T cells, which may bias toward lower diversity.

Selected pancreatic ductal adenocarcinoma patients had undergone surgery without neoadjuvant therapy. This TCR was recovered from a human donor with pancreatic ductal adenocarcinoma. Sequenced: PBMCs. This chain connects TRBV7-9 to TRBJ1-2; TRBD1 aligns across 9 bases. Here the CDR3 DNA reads TGTGCCAGCACGAGGACAGGGGAAAACTATGGCTACACCTTC. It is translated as CASTRTGENYGYTF.